A single sample gave rise to the 5 T cell receptor beta chains below, sequenced in a study of T cells after yellow fever vaccination. Each CDR3 protein gets one entry after TCRdb re-called the 5' RACE reads with MiXCR. The table includes about 300,000 distinct CDR3 sequences, around 8.6% detected once. The material was CD4+ T cells sorted from PBMCs, obtained 5 days after the yellow fever booster vaccination. The receptors come from a man aged 18 to 29 who received the YFV17D yellow fever vaccine.

This clonotype was detected only a few times. V is TRBV25-1 and J is TRBJ2-1, with 11 nucleotides matching TRBD2. CDR1 and CDR2 (germline): MGHDK, SYGVNS. There are 15 residues in the CDR3. The V gene end was trimmed by 5 bases and the J gene end by 5 bases; junction bases not matched to a gene: 5. The CDR3 DNA reads as TGTGCCAGCAGTTCATCTAGCGGGGGGAACAATGAGCAGTTCTTC. Its translation: CASSSSSGGNNEQFF.

This clonotype has ten or more counts. The chain couples TRBV29-1 to TRBJ1-5; no firm D call. V was trimmed by 6 bases and J by 1 base, leaving 7 bases between them. This CDR3 region has 12 residues. Germline lookup yields CDR1 SQVTM and CDR2 ANQGSEA. DNA for the CDR3: TGCAGCGTCATGGACAGCAATCAGCCCCAGCATTTT. The encoded protein is CSVMDSNQPQHF.

The rearrangement links TRBV4-3 to TRBJ2-7, with 8 bases identical to TRBD1. The germline V gene has CDR1 LGHNA and CDR2 YSLEER. The V segment lost 2 bases and the J segment 9 bases; nucleotides outside the gene matches: 12. The CDR3 is 15 residues long. Here the CDR3 reads CASSQYQGAATAQYF. Written as DNA, the CDR3 is TGCGCCAGCAGCCAATACCAGGGGGCCGCTACTGCGCAGTACTTC.

This clonotype was counted ten times or more. The rearrangement links TRBV9 to TRBJ2-2; D call uncertain. This CDR3 region has 15 residues. CDR1 is SGDLS and CDR2 is YYNGEE in the germline V gene. Trimming removed 4 bases from V and 1 base from J, with 11 bases in between. CDR3 region: CASSPSGLNTGELFF. DNA of the CDR3: TGTGCCAGCAGCCCCTCCGGTTTGAACACCGGGGAGCTGTTTTTT.

This clonotype has more than one count but fewer than ten. V gene TRBV5-6 combines with J gene TRBJ1-2, with D uncertain. This CDR3 is 15 amino acids long. Trimming left V 4 bases short and J 1 base short, with 14 bases between. The germline CDR1 and CDR2 sequences are SGHDT and YYEEEE. In nucleotides, the CDR3 is TGTGCCAGCAGCCTGGCGGTGGCCTTTAACTATGGCTACACCTTC. Translating gives CASSLAVAFNYGYTF.